This entry concerns a single T cell receptor beta chain. Its antigen is unidentified. This record belongs to a study of shared clonotypes between healthy human individuals. Whole-study results and caveats: Among the subsets, naive ones generally showed larger estimated richness than memory ones.

The repertoire was sequenced with immunoSEQ multiplex PCR; TCRdb's copy has only in-frame clones and lacks some. Of 2 million or so clones listed, 95% were seen once; the top ten hold around 0.13%. CDR1 is SGHRS, CDR2 YFSETQ, per germline. The junction had 7 bases not matched to a gene; V was cut back by 0 bases and J by 10 bases. The CDR3 has 15 amino acids. This sequence was found in a man younger than 30 in good health. The chain links TRBV5-1 to TRBJ2-1; 10 positions match TRBD2. Material: naive CD4+ T cells sorted from blood. Documented subset: CD45RA+ positively selected. The CDR3: CASSLEAGGAQEQFF. In DNA form, the CDR3 reads TGCGCCAGCAGCTTGGAAGCGGGAGGGGCACAAGAGCAGTTCTTC.